This T cell receptor (beta chain) was identified in a study of shared clonotypes between healthy human individuals. Caucasian adults residing in Nashville, Tennessee made up all the donors. Per the germline V gene, CDR1 is MRHNA and CDR2 is SNTAGT. The CDR3 runs to 13 residues. The V gene lost 6 bases and the J gene lost 8 bases, with 16 bases spanning the gap. Here immunoSEQ multiplex PCR was the method, and the copy in TCRdb shows in-frame clones only, minus some. This sample has over a million clones, with under 99% found just once. Study-level points and caveats: The generation probabilities recorded for non-shared clonotypes fell below those of clonotypes shared by all four donors. Among four donors, approximately 5% of naive CD4 clonotypes were found in common.

About this clone: Its antigen is not identified.

This TCR derives from a man in his thirties or forties in good health. J is TRBJ1-2 and V is TRBV6-4; no definite D call. Sequencing was done on a sample of naive CD4+ T cells sorted from blood. Subset denoted: CD45RA+ positively selected. CDR3 sequence (DNA): TGTGCCAGCAGCGAAATATGGGGTAGAGGCTACACCTTC. It yields the protein CASSEIWGRGYTF.